The 29 T cell receptor beta chains below all came from one sample that was sequenced in a study of tumor-infiltrating lymphocytes in primary liver carcinoma (dated by TCRdb to about 2017). Total RNA and DNA were co-extracted from approximately 20-30 mg of bulk tissue with the AllPrep DNA/RNA mini kit, without cell sorting. The sequencer was an Illumina HiSeq 2500. Using a constant-region primer and ProtoScript II reverse transcriptase, TCRbeta-specific cDNA was reverse-transcribed from approximately 500 ng total RNA. The TCRbeta libraries were prepared through three rounds of nested multiplex PCR following a slightly modified ARM-PCR procedure. The first two PCR rounds used multiplex TRBV1-TRBV30 forward primers with a Cbeta reverse primer, each for around 10 cycles. The raw public reads went through TCRdb reprocessing: fastp at Q25, MiXCR clone calling, in-frame beta chains kept. Rows merge per CDR3 protein into single entries with the most common DNA and genes. This sample is represented by roughly 20,000 distinct CDR3 sequences; about 80% of them were singletons. The ten most abundant clones make up just under 40% of the sample.

Sequences were obtained from liver tumor tissue from sampling region 1. What the cell subset or site label conveys for this sample: tumor region T1, superior pole. These receptors all stem from a woman younger than 45 with primary liver carcinoma and hepatitis B virus infection.

For this clonotype: This sequence may be a read error, since a much larger clone differs from it by one base. The chain is built from TRBV20-1 and TRBJ2-1, with 7 bases aligning to TRBD1. This CDR3 spans 12 amino acids. J lost 13 bases, V lost 7 bases, and 13 bases had no gene match. Germline V gene data show CDR1 as DFQATT and CDR2 as SNEGSKA (reference sequence). The CDR3 DNA reads TGCAGTGTTAGGGGGCGGGCAGGGGAACAGTTCTTC. Amino acid sequence: CSVRGRAGEQFF.

This clonotype was seen only once. The rearrangement uses TRBV9 and TRBJ1-1; D remains ambiguous. Germline CDR1 SGDLS, CDR2 YYNGEE. This CDR3 is built from 13 residues. V lost 2 bases and J lost 6, with 11 bases in between. For the CDR3, the DNA is TGTGCCAGCAGCGTGGGAATGGACGCTGAAGCTTTCTTT. Translation: CASSVGMDAEAFF.

As regards this clonotype: One junction end disagrees with the germline gene, perhaps due to a read error. This chain joins TRBV29-1 and TRBJ2-5; TRBD2 is a possible D gene (6 bases). This CDR3 has 15 residues. The germline gives CDR1 SQVTM, CDR2 ANQGSEA. CDR3 bases: TGCAGCCTTGAAACCGGAAGGGGAGTGAGGGAGGCCCAATACTTC. Its translation: CSLETGRGVREAQYF.

This chain uses TRBV4-2 with TRBJ1-1; a possible D gene is TRBD1 (6 bases). CDR3 length equals 16 residues. The germline gives CDR1 LGHNA, CDR2 YNFKEQ. With 4 bases removed from V and 0 bases from J, the gap between germline ends came to 15 bases. CDR3 sequence: CASSPVQGRMNTEAFF. Written as DNA, the CDR3 is TGTGCCAGCAGCCCCGTCCAGGGGAGAATGAACACTGAAGCTTTCTTT.

The chain employs TRBV5-4 and TRBJ2-3; TRBD2 agrees at 7 bases. Germline-derived CDR1 and CDR2 are SGHNT and YYREEE (reference sequence). V shed 9 bases, J shed 5 bases, and the junction held 24 bases outside the gene matches. The CDR3 covers 18 residues. CDR3 DNA: TGTGCCATCAGTAACCCGGCGGCTAGCGGTAGTCGGATAGATACGCAGTATTTT. Protein sequence: CAISNPAASGSRIDTQYF.

In regard to this clonotype: Since the CDR3 does not end with the conserved phenylalanine or tryptophan, this likely comes from a read error. This chain joins TRBV11-1 and TRBJ2-5; D call uncertain. Germline values: CDR1 SGHAT, CDR2 FQDESV (reference sequence). The CDR3 totals 14 residues. CDR3 amino acids: CASSLARREEIQYI. The CDR3 DNA reads as TGTGCCAGCAGCTTAGCAAGGCGCGAAGAGATCCAGTACATC.

As regards this clonotype: This is likely a read error, given that the CDR3 carries no conserved phenylalanine or tryptophan at its end. The chain has TRBV11-2 and TRBJ2-3; 8 bases match TRBD2. This CDR3 is 16 amino acids long. Germline V gives CDR1 SGHAT, CDR2 FQNNGV. V lost 5 bases and J lost 6; bases outside the gene matches: 13. For the CDR3, the DNA is TGTGCCAGCAGCGCGTGTCTAGCGGGTATTGTTGATACGCAGTATTCT. It codes for CASSACLAGIVDTQYS.

J is TRBJ2-3 and V is TRBV5-4, with 9 bases identical to TRBD2. Germline CDR1 reads SGHNT; CDR2 reads YYREEE (reference sequence). The V and J ends lost 8 bases and 3 bases, in that order; junction bases with no gene match: 19. The CDR3 length is 18 residues. The CDR3 DNA reads as TGTGCCAGGAGTAACCCGGCGGCTAGCGGGGATCGGACAGATACGCAGTATTTT. Translation: CARSNPAASGDRTDTQYF.

This clonotype was counted ten times or more. The chain carries TRBV11-3 and TRBJ2-1, with D possibly being TRBD2 (6 bases). The CDR3 runs to 16 residues. Between the trimmed V and J ends, which lost 1 base and 3 bases, there was a span of 13 bases. Germline loops: CDR1 SGHNT, CDR2 YENEEA. This chain's CDR3 is CASSLGGTGVYNEQFF. CDR3 nucleotide sequence: TGTGCCAGCAGCTTAGGCGGGACGGGGGTCTACAATGAGCAGTTCTTC.

This clonotype was counted many times. A read error may account for a junction end that differs from germline. The chain joins TRBV5-5 to TRBJ2-3; D is possibly TRBD1 or TRBD2 (6 bases each). Germline V gene sequence: CDR1 SGHKS, CDR2 YYEKEE (reference sequence). CDR3 size: 16 residues. The CDR3 nucleotides are TGTGCCAGCAGCTTTGTCTCGAAGGGGGGCACAGATACGCAATATTTT. Amino acids: CASSFVSKGGTDTQYF.

A word on this clonotype: An end of the junction differs from the germline gene, which may be a read error. CDR3 in amino acids: CNAWDRGGANVLTF. The DNA of the CDR3 is TGCAATGCTTGGGATAGGGGCGGGGCCAACGTCCTGACTTTC. The chain joins TRBV20-1 to TRBJ2-6; TRBD1 might be the D (5 bases). CDR3 size: 14 residues. Germline loops: CDR1 DFQATT, CDR2 SNEGSKA (reference sequence).

This clonotype was seen ten or more times. The rearrangement links TRBV29-1 to TRBJ1-2; TRBD1 matches 8 bases. V dropped 4 bases and J dropped 7; count of bases not matched to a gene: 11. CDR1 is SQVTM, CDR2 ANQGSEA, per germline. This CDR3 is built from 14 residues. The CDR3 DNA reads TGCAGCGTTGCCCGGACAGGGCTTGATGCTGGCTACACCTTC. It yields the protein CSVARTGLDAGYTF.

The J gene is TRBJ1-3, the V gene TRBV6-1; the D is unclear. The V and J ends lost 7 bases and 0 bases respectively, with 10 bases between them. CDR1 is MNHNS, CDR2 SASEGT, per germline. The CDR3 extends over 14 amino acids. The CDR3 nucleotides are TGTGCCAGCACTGGGATTGTCTCTGGAAACACCATATATTTT. Its protein product is CASTGIVSGNTIYF.

This clonotype has only a few counts. Compared with germline, one end of the junction differs, possibly owing to a read error. The V call is TRBV29-1, the J call TRBJ2-5, with 10 bases aligning to TRBD1. The germline CDR1 and CDR2 sequences are SQVTM and ANQGSEA. CDR3 size: 14 residues. In DNA form, the CDR3 reads TGCAGCGTTGGTGGGACAGGGGCCCAGGAGACACAGTACTTC. It specifies CSVGGTGAQETQYF.

The chain employs TRBV29-1 and TRBJ2-5; a weak D match, TRBD2 (6 bases). The CDR3 loop spans 13 amino acids. CDR1 is SQVTM and CDR2 is ANQGSEA in the germline V gene. The germline V and J ends were trimmed by 3 bases and 3 bases, with 11 bases remaining between them. Written as DNA, the CDR3 is TGCAGCGTTGAGGGACTTAACAAAGAGACCCAGTACTTC. It translates to CSVEGLNKETQYF.

On this clonotype: The junction does not match germline at one end; this may be a read error. The V call is TRBV28, the J call TRBJ1-5; TRBD1 is a possible D gene (6 bases). The CDR3 has 12 amino acids. Germline V gene lookup returns CDR1 MDHEN and CDR2 SYDVKM. CDR3 coding DNA: TGTGTCAGCAATTTAGGGGGTCGGCCCCAGCATTTT. Translating gives CVSNLGGRPQHF.

The chain employs TRBV28 and TRBJ2-1, with 13 bases that match TRBD2. Trimming cost V 6 bases and J 8 bases; bases outside gene matches: 10. There are 16 residues in the CDR3. Germline V gene data show CDR1 as MDHEN and CDR2 as SYDVKM. As DNA, the CDR3 is TGTGCCAGCAGCCCCTGGACTAGCGGGAGCGCACATGAGCAGTTCTTC. Amino acid sequence: CASSPWTSGSAHEQFF.

J is TRBJ2-1 and V is TRBV10-3; no definite D call. The germline CDR1 and CDR2 sequences are ENHRY and SYGVKD. The CDR3 spans 14 residues. The CDR3 DNA reads as TGTCCCGTAAGTCCCACGGCGACCCGGGATGAGCAGTTCTTC. This gives the protein CPVSPTATRDEQFF.

On this clonotype itself: At one of its ends the junction is not consistent with the germline gene, which may arise from a read error. This chain uses TRBV11-3 with TRBJ2-1; tentatively, D is TRBD1 (6 bases). This CDR3 comprises 16 residues. From germline, CDR1 is SGHNT and CDR2 YENEEA. CDR3 DNA: TGTGCGAGCAGTTCAACGGGACACGGCTTGCTGGGTGAGCAGTTCTTC. It yields the protein CASSSTGHGLLGEQFF.

The chain combines TRBV30 with TRBJ2-2; unclear D gene. The CDR3 contains 14 residues. Trimming left V 1 base short and J 4 bases short, with 10 bases between. The germline CDR1 and CDR2 sequences are GTSNPN and SVGIG (reference sequence). CDR3 sequence: CAWSAELGTGELFF. The DNA of the CDR3 is TGTGCCTGGAGTGCAGAATTAGGCACCGGGGAGCTGTTTTTT. The entire variable domain, with the rest obtained from reference TRBV30 and TRBJ2-2, is as follows: SQTIHQWPATLVQPVGSPLSLECTVEGTSNPNLYWYRQAAGRGLQLLFYSVGIGQISSEVPQNLSASRPQDRQFILSSKKLLLSDSGFYLCAWSAELGTGELFFGEGSRLTVL.

About this clonotype: An end of the junction differs from the germline gene, which may be a read error. V is TRBV11-2 and J is TRBJ2-1; TRBD2 matches at 12 bases. The CDR3 is 17 residues long. CDR1 SGHAT and CDR2 FQNNGV come from the germline V gene. Here the CDR3 DNA reads TGTGCCATCAGCCTTACTAGCGGGAGGTTCCCTGGCGATAAGCAGTTCTTC. Its protein product is CAISLTSGRFPGDKQFF.

Comment on this clonotype: At one end, the junction sequence differs from germline, possibly due to a read error. The chain joins TRBV11-1 to TRBJ2-5; tentatively, D is TRBD1 (5 bases). This CDR3 is 14 amino acids long. Germline V gene data show CDR1 as SGHAT and CDR2 as FQDESV (reference sequence). CDR3 DNA: TGTGCCAGCAGATTAGCAGGGCGCGAAGAGACCCAACACTTC. Amino acid sequence: CASRLAGREETQHF.

Details on this clonotype: One end of the junction varies from germline; a read error may be responsible. This chain connects TRBV28 to TRBJ1-5; TRBD1 aligns across 8 bases. Germline assignment: CDR1 MDHEN and CDR2 SYDVKM. The CDR3 covers 12 residues. Here the CDR3 reads CTSSVSGTGEHF. The DNA of the CDR3 is TGTACCAGCAGCGTCTCCGGGACAGGCGAGCATTTT.

About this clonotype: The junction shows a germline mismatch at one end, possibly a read error. J is TRBJ2-7 and V is TRBV6-5; D gene ambiguous. Germline CDR1 is MNHEY and CDR2 is SVGAGI. This CDR3 region has 15 residues. CDR3 nucleotide sequence: TGTGTCAGCAGTTATAAGGATAGCAGCTCCTACGAGCAGTACTTC. It encodes CVSSYKDSSSYEQYF.

This clonotype was seen a few times. DNA for the CDR3: TGCGCCAGCAGCCAAGCGATGGGGCTAAATCAGCCCCAGCATTTT. It yields the protein CASSQAMGLNQPQHF. The chain uses TRBV4-1 and TRBJ1-5; D might be TRBD1 (5 bases). The CDR3 totals 15 residues. Deletions cut 1 base from V and 4 bases from J, with 11 bases between. Germline V gene lookup returns CDR1 MGHRA and CDR2 YSYEKL.

On this clonotype itself: The junction departs from the called germline gene at one end, perhaps through a read error. The chain is built from TRBV11-1 and TRBJ2-1; 10 bases align to TRBD2. Germline values: CDR1 SGHAT, CDR2 FQDESV (reference sequence). The CDR3 contains 12 residues. This chain's CDR3 is CAGSGRGQRQFF. The CDR3 DNA is TGTGCCGGCAGCGGGAGGGGACAGAGGCAGTTCTTC.

For this clonotype: A junction boundary mismatches the germline segment, possibly from a read error. V gene TRBV4-1 combines with J gene TRBJ1-6; 7 nucleotides agree with TRBD1. The CDR3 covers 16 residues. Germline lookup yields CDR1 MGHRA and CDR2 YSYEKL. The DNA for the CDR3 is TGCGCCAGCAGCCTCCTCCTGGGACAGAGTAATTCGCCCCTCCACTTT. The encoded protein is CASSLLLGQSNSPLHF.

Remarks on this clonotype: As the CDR3 is not closed by the conserved phenylalanine or tryptophan, this likely results from a read error. This chain connects TRBV5-1 to TRBJ1-3; a weak D match, TRBD1 (5 bases). Trimming shortened V by 4 bases and J by 0 bases, and 17 bases separated the two germline ends. Looked up from germline, CDR1 is SGHRS and CDR2 is YFSETQ. The CDR3 has 17 residues. The chain's CDR3 is CASSITTGTPSGNTIYL. CDR3 in DNA: TGCGCCAGCAGCATCACGACCGGGACTCCCTCTGGAAACACCATATATCTT.

This clonotype was observed once. The chain combines TRBV30 with TRBJ2-3, with D possibly being TRBD2 (5 bases). From germline, CDR1 is GTSNPN and CDR2 SVGIG (reference sequence). Trimming cost V 0 bases and J 15 bases, with 19 bases left between them. This CDR3 is built from 13 residues. CDR3 DNA sequence: TGTGCCTGGAGTGTACATGGTCGGGATATGCACTATTTT. This sequence encodes CAWSVHGRDMHYF.